This T cell receptor (beta chain) is drawn from a study of siplizumab effects on memory and regulatory T cells. Study-level points and caveats: To unstimulated subsets, only a minor fraction of alloreactive clones could be mapped. Versus less than 35% in controls, the mappable alloreactive CD4+ clones averaged roughly 70% Treg-derived with siplizumab.

This clone was seen a single time. Its antigen remains unknown. The assay was immunoSEQ multiplex PCR, and TCRdb's table has in-frame clones only and misses some. The sample contains about 120,000 clones, around 94% of which appear only once. The sample was non-Treg CD4+ T cells sorted from blood. The clonotype was recovered from a human donor in good health.

CDR3 nucleotide sequence: TGTGCCAGCACTATAACCGGGACTAGCGGGACTGAGCAGTTCTTC. It translates to CASTITGTSGTEQFF. The gene calls are TRBV2 and TRBJ2-1; 13 bases line up with TRBD2. The CDR3 has 15 amino acids. CDR1 and CDR2 from the germline V gene are SNHLY and FYNNEI. Losses at the gene ends were 7 bases for V and 9 bases for J; bases not matched to a gene: 9.